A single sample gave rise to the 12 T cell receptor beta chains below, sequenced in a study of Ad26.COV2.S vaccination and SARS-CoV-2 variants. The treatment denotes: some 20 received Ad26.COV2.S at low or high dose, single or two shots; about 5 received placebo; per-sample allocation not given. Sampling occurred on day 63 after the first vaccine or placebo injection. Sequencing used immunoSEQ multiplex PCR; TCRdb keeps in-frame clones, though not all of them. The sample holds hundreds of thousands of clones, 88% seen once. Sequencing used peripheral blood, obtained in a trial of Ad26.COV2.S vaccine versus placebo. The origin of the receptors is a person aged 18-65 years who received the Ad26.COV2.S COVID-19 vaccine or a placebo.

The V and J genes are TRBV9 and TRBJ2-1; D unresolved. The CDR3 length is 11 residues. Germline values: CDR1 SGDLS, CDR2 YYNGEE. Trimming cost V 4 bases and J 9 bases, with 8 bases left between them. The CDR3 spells CASSPHLEQFF. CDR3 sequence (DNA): TGTGCCAGCAGCCCCCACCTTGAGCAGTTCTTC.

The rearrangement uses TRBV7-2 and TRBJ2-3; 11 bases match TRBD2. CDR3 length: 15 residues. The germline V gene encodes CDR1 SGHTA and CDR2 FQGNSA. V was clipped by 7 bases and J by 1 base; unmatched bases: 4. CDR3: CASILAGVGTDTQYF. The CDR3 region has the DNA TGTGCCAGCATACTAGCGGGGGTGGGCACAGATACGCAGTATTTT.

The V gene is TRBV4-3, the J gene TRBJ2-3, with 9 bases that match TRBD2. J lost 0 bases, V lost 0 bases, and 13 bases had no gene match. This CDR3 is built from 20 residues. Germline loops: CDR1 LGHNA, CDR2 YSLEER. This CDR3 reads CASSQDSASGGTTSTDTQYF. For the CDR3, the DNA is TGCGCCAGCAGCCAAGACTCGGCCAGCGGGGGGACTACTAGCACAGATACGCAGTATTTT.

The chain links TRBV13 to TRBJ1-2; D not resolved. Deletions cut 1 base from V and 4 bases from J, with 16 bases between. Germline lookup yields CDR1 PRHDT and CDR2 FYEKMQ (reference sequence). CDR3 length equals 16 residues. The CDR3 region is CASSLESLGPIYGYTF. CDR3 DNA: TGTGCCAGCAGCTTAGAGTCGTTGGGCCCCATCTATGGCTACACCTTC.

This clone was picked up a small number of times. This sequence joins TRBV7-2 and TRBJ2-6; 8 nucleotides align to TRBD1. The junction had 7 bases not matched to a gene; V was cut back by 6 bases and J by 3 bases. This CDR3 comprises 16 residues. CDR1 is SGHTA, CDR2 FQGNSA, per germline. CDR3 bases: TGTGCCAGCAGACCAACAGGGGGTCGTGGGGCCAACGTCCTGACTTTC. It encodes CASRPTGGRGANVLTF.

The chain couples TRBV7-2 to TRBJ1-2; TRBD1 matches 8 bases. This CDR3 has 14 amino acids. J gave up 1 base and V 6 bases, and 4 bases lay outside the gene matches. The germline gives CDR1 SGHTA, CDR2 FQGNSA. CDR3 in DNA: TGTGCCAGCAGGGGACAGGTTATTAACTATGGCTACACCTTC. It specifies CASRGQVINYGYTF.

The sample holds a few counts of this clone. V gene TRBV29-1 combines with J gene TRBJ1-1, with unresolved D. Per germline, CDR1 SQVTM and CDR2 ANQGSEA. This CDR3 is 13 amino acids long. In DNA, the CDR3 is TGCACCGCTAAGTCGGCAGTGAACACTGAAGCTTTCTTT. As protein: CTAKSAVNTEAFF.

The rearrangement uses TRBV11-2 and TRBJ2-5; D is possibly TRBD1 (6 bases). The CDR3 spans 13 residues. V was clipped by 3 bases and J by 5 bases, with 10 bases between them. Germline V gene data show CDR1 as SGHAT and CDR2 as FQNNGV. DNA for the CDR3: TGTGCCAGCAGCTTCTCAACAGGGGAGACCCAGTACTTC. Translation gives CASSFSTGETQYF.

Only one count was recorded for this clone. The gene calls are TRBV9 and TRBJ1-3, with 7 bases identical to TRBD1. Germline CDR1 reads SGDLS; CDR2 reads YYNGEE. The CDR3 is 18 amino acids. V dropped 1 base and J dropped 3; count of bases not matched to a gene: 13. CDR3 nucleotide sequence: TGTGCCAGCAGCGTAACCACCATAGGGGGCTTAAATGGAAACACCATATATTTT. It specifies CASSVTTIGGLNGNTIYF.

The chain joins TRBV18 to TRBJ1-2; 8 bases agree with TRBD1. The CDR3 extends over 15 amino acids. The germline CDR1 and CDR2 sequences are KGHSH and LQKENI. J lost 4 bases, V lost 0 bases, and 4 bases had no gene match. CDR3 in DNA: TGTGCCAGCTCACCACCGGGACAGGCAACCTATGGCTACACCTTC. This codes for CASSPPGQATYGYTF. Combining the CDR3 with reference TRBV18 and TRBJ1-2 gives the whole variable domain NAGVMQNPRHLVRRRGQEARLRCSPMKGHSHVYWYRQLPEEGLKFMVYLQKENIIDESGMPKERFSAEFPKEGPSILRIQQVVRGDSAAYFCASSPPGQATYGYTFGSGTRLTVV.

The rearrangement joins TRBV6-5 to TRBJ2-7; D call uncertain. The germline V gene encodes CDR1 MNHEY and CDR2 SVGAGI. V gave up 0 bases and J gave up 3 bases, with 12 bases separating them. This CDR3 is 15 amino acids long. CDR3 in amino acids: CASSYSPPRFYEQYF. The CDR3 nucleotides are TGTGCCAGCAGTTACTCTCCGCCGAGGTTCTACGAGCAGTACTTC.

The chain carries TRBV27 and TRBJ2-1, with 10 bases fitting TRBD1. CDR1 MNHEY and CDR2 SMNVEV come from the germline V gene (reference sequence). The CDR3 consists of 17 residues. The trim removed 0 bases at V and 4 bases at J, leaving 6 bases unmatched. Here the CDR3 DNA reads TGTGCCAGCAGTTTATCCCTGACAGGGGGCGAATACAATGAGCAGTTCTTC. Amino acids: CASSLSLTGGEYNEQFF.